This T cell receptor beta chain stems from a study of T-cell memory formation after mild COVID-19. Turning to the study itself: TCR clusters largely stayed donor specific.

In this sample, this clonotype turned up many times. Its antigen is undetermined. 5'RACE with constant-segment primers yielded barcoded, UMI-tagged TCR alpha and TCR beta cDNA libraries. TCRdb re-called the 5' RACE reads with MiXCR, one entry per CDR3 protein. Of about 360,000 distinct CDR3 sequences listed, 10% to 15% were seen once; the top ten hold 20% to 25%. Trimming at V came to 6 bases and at J to 0 bases, leaving 11 bases not matched to a gene. Germline CDR1 DFQATT, CDR2 SNEGSKA (reference sequence). The CDR3 contains 16 residues. Findings and limits, study-wide: Shrinking CD4+ clones were chiefly CM and EM; CD8+ ones were chiefly EMRA. Some clones that responded turned up in pre-infection memory, which suggests that cross-reactive memory joined in.

The sample consisted of PBMCs or a T cell subset sorted from them (not recorded which). This clonotype originated in a young man who had mild COVID-19 (a few samples of this study predate the infection). Cell type and time point are not known. The chain links TRBV20-1 to TRBJ2-1; 7 bases line up with TRBD2. CDR3 protein: CSAYPGAGSSYNEQFF. The CDR3 DNA sequence: TGCAGTGCATATCCGGGAGCGGGGAGCTCCTACAATGAGCAGTTCTTC.